This T cell receptor beta chain was obtained from a study of early T cells in non-severe SARS-CoV-2 infection (TCRdb year 2021). Concerning the study at large: Bulk RNA from unsorted whole blood was used for TCR sequencing, so alpha and beta chains could not be paired.

Library preparation employed 5' RACE. The listed sequencing device is NextSeq 500. Unique molecular identifiers were attached to individual cDNA molecules in the TCR library protocol so that sequencing error and PCR bias could be corrected. TCR alpha and beta chains were both sequenced, and the abundances of alpha and beta sequences in each sample were closely correlated with each other. Under the source paper's analysis protocol: Decombinator V4 was used to perform V gene, J gene and CDR3 annotation of TCR sequences. Expanded TCRs were defined as changing significantly between any two time points under a Poisson model with p below 0.0001. TCR abundances were normalised to the total number of TCRs sequenced per sample and expressed as counts per million. MAIT TCRs were defined by TRAV1-2 paired with TRAJ12, TRAJ20 or TRAJ33, and iNKT TCRs by TRAV10 paired with TRAJ18. VDJdb, accessed on 1 November 2021, was searched for TCRs annotated for CMV, EBV and SARS-CoV-2, and TCRs annotated for more than one antigen were excluded. TCRdb took the public reads, trimmed them with fastp at Q25, ran MiXCR for clone calling and kept in-frame beta chains. Rows merge per CDR3 protein into single entries with the most common DNA and genes. These V and J calls derive from TCRdb rather than the authors' analysis. The sample yields tens of thousands of distinct CDR3 sequences; approximately 13% were counted once. Of the sample, roughly 2.5% falls within the top ten clones.

This was a case-control study nested in a cohort of healthcare workers in London, UK, who had nasopharyngeal swab PCR tests and blood samples taken every week. Healthcare workers were enrolled in the week of the UK lockdown, from 23 to 31 March 2020, and were followed every week for up to roughly 15 weeks. General conclusions and limits of the study: Matching against VDJdb was skewed toward anti-spike CD8 responses, likely underestimated virus-specific expansions, and missed private and CD4 specificities.

This clonotype has just a few counts. There is no known antigen for this receptor. Base qualities are not at hand, and no much larger clone is one base apart. Including the terminal cysteine and phenylalanine, the CDR3 comprises 13 residues. The CDR3 DNA has 39 bases and is translated from base 1. The germline ends are 14 bases apart after V is trimmed by 4 bases and J by 5 bases. CDR1 and CDR2 (DFQATT, SNEGSKA) derive from the germline V gene (reference sequence). Sequences were derived from whole blood, sampled at baseline. This sequence was found in an adult who was a healthcare worker with PCR-confirmed SARS-CoV-2 infection or an uninfected control (not recorded which). The rearrangement joined TRBV20-1 to TRBJ1-1; the best D guess is TRBD1, with 6 bases matching. The sequenced DNA is TGCAGTGCTACAACCGGACAGAAGACTGAAGCTTTCTTT. It is translated as CSATTGQKTEAFF.